Many counts were recorded for the clone carrying this T cell receptor (beta chain). Its antigen is still unknown. This CDR3 region has 11 residues. The V end lost 4 bases, the J end lost 4 bases, and 7 bases lay between the germline ends. Germline CDR1 reads SQVTM; CDR2 reads ANQGSEA. This sample is part of a study of identical twins. Study-level findings and limits: Twins' excess sharing was less marked for out-of-frame beta sequences.

With template switching, a universal primer site was added, and the cDNA carried unique molecular identifiers. Via MiXCR, TCRdb re-called the 5' RACE reads, giving one row per CDR3 protein. The sample carries under 1 million distinct CDR3 sequences, 9% to 15% recorded once. These sequences were also reported in another study, on yellow fever vaccine responses in identical twins.

This TCR derives from a young woman in good health. The V and J genes are TRBV29-1 and TRBJ1-2; D is unresolved. The sequencing input was PBMCs. The CDR3 loop is CSVGESYGYTF. The CDR3 nucleotides read TGCAGCGTTGGAGAGTCCTATGGCTACACCTTC. The full variable domain, with the rest looked up from reference TRBV29-1 and TRBJ1-2, is SAVISQKPSRDICQRGTSLTIQCQVDSQVTMMFWYRQQPGQSLTLIATANQGSEATYESGFVIDKFPISRPNLTFSTLTVSNMSPEDSSIYLCSVGESYGYTFGSGTRLTVV.